The 25 T cell receptor beta chains presented below share a single source sample, sequenced in a study of shared clonotypes between healthy human individuals. Profiling relied on immunoSEQ multiplex PCR, and the TCRdb table lists in-frame clones only, not all of them. There are some 2.1 million clones in the sample; over 85% occur only once, and about 1.1% lies in the top ten. Terminally differentiated effector memory CD45RA+ cells were excluded from the naive CD8 cells, which were CD45RO-negative and positively selected for CCR7. Sequencing was performed on naive CD8+ T cells sorted from blood. These TCRs come from a young man in good health.

About this clone itself: In the same sample, other DNA sequences code for this CDR3. CDR3 amino acids: CASSLDPDYEQYF. The CDR3 DNA follows: TGTGCCAGCAGCTTAGACCCCGACTACGAGCAGTACTTC. This chain links TRBV7-2 with TRBJ2-7; unclear D gene. V was clipped by 1 base and J by 3 bases, with 7 bases between them. Germline V CDR1 and CDR2: SGHTA, FQGNSA. This CDR3 has 13 amino acids.

This sequence joins TRBV10-3 and TRBJ1-1; TRBD1 aligns across 12 bases. V lost 5 bases, J lost 0 bases, and 4 bases stayed unmatched. From germline, CDR1 is ENHRY and CDR2 SYGVKD. The CDR3 contains 16 residues. CDR3: CAISPGQGALNTEAFF. The CDR3 bases are TGTGCCATCAGTCCGGGACAGGGGGCCCTGAACACTGAAGCTTTCTTT.

As for this clone: The same CDR3 is also encoded by other DNA sequences in this sample. The chain combines TRBV9 with TRBJ2-3, with 10 nucleotides matching TRBD2. CDR1 and CDR2 (germline): SGDLS, YYNGEE. After removal of 0 bases from V and 3 bases from J, the junction contained 4 bases not matched to a gene. The CDR3 is made up of 16 amino acids. In nucleotides, the CDR3 is TGTGCCAGCAGCGTAGGGCTAGCGGGGGTTACAGATACGCAGTATTTT. It is translated as CASSVGLAGVTDTQYF.

The rearrangement uses TRBV4-3 and TRBJ2-3; possibly TRBD2 for D (5 bases). Germline lookup yields CDR1 LGHNA and CDR2 YSLEER. This CDR3 is 15 amino acids long. The germline V and J ends were trimmed by 3 bases and 5 bases, with 15 bases remaining between them. The CDR3 sequence is CASSHGPDGKDTQYF. As DNA, the CDR3 is TGCGCCAGCAGCCATGGTCCGGACGGGAAAGATACGCAGTATTTT.

In its sample, this clone was seen a few times. The chain employs TRBV4-1 and TRBJ1-4, with a tentative D call TRBD1 (5 bases). The ends were cut back, 3 bases at V and 6 bases at J, with 14 bases in the middle. This CDR3 has 15 residues. Germline values: CDR1 MGHRA, CDR2 YSYEKL. DNA for the CDR3: TGCGCCAGCAGCCATGCGCAGGGAGGGGATGAAAAACTGTTTTTT. Translated, it gives CASSHAQGGDEKLFF.

The chain joins TRBV4-3 to TRBJ2-5, with 13 bases aligning to TRBD2. Germline trimming cut 3 bases from V and 3 bases from J; bases unmatched to any gene: 4. CDR3 size: 16 residues. Germline V gene sequence: CDR1 LGHNA, CDR2 YSLEER. The chain's CDR3 is CASSQEGLAGEETQYF. The CDR3 DNA reads as TGCGCCAGCAGCCAGGAAGGACTAGCGGGAGAAGAGACCCAGTACTTC.

The V call is TRBV29-1, the J call TRBJ1-1, with D possibly being TRBD1 (6 bases). The CDR3 extends over 12 amino acids. The V end lost 4 bases, the J end lost 2 bases, and 8 bases lay between the germline ends. Per the germline V gene, CDR1 is SQVTM and CDR2 is ANQGSEA. CDR3 bases: TGCAGCGTTGTACAGGGTAACACTGAAGCTTTCTTT. Protein: CSVVQGNTEAFF.

J is TRBJ2-5 and V is TRBV16; D not resolved. Per germline, CDR1 KGHSY and CDR2 FQNENV. The germline V and J ends were trimmed by 5 bases and 4 bases, with 8 bases remaining between them. The CDR3 contains 12 residues. In DNA form, the CDR3 reads TGTGCCAGCAGCGACGCCGGAGAGACCCAGTACTTC. This translates into CASSDAGETQYF.

This clone was seen only once. The CDR3 sequence is CASGSLSGANVLTF. DNA of the CDR3: TGTGCCAGCGGGTCCCTCTCTGGGGCCAACGTCCTGACTTTC. The rearrangement joins TRBV13 to TRBJ2-6; D is uncertain. The germline CDR1 and CDR2 sequences are PRHDT and FYEKMQ (reference sequence). The V and J ends lost 8 bases and 0 bases respectively, with 8 bases between them. The CDR3 has 14 residues. Looking up the rest from reference TRBV13 and TRBJ2-6 gives the full variable domain: AAGVIQSPRHLIKEKRETATLKCYPIPRHDTVYWYQQGPGQDPQFLISFYEKMQSDKGSIPDRFSAQQFSDYHSELNMSSLELGDSALYFCASGSLSGANVLTFGAGSRLTVL.

The chain employs TRBV30 and TRBJ1-4; D ambiguous. V was pared by 1 base and J by 5 bases, with 8 bases between. In germline, CDR1 is GTSNPN, CDR2 SVGIG (reference sequence). The CDR3 contains 13 residues. CDR3 sequence: CAWSGPGNEKLFF. Here the CDR3 DNA reads TGTGCCTGGAGTGGGCCGGGCAATGAAAAACTGTTTTTT.

The V gene is TRBV6-6, the J gene TRBJ2-5; D uncertain. This CDR3 is built from 15 residues. Per germline, CDR1 MNHNY and CDR2 SVGAGI (reference sequence). V lost 2 bases, J lost 0 bases, and 10 bases lay in between. CDR3 in DNA: TGTGCCAGCAGTTACCCATCCAAGTACCAAGAGACCCAGTACTTC. Its protein product is CASSYPSKYQETQYF.

V usage is TRBV4-1 and J usage is TRBJ2-7; TRBD2 aligns across 11 bases. From germline, CDR1 is MGHRA and CDR2 YSYEKL. J gave up 1 base and V 8 bases, and 10 bases lay outside the gene matches. The CDR3 is 16 residues long. Written as DNA, the CDR3 is TGCGCCAGCTGCGACATCACTAGCGGGGGTTCCTACGAGCAGTACTTC. Protein: CASCDITSGGSYEQYF.

J is TRBJ1-5 and V is TRBV28, with unresolved D. Germline assignment: CDR1 MDHEN and CDR2 SYDVKM. The CDR3 loop spans 15 amino acids. V lost 3 bases and J 0 bases, leaving 9 bases between the germline ends. This CDR3 reads CASSFEGSSNQPQHF. CDR3 DNA: TGTGCCAGCAGTTTTGAGGGCTCTAGCAATCAGCCCCAGCATTTT.

Details on this clone: Other DNA sequences of this sample code for an identical CDR3. V usage is TRBV5-1 and J usage is TRBJ2-7; D unclear. The CDR3 covers 13 residues. Germline V lookup: CDR1 SGHRS, CDR2 YFSETQ. V lost 4 bases and J 3 bases, leaving 11 bases between the germline ends. The CDR3 bases are TGCGCCAGCAGCCCAGGCCTAAACTACGAGCAGTACTTC. As protein: CASSPGLNYEQYF.

Concerning this clone itself: Other DNA sequences from this sample encode an identical CDR3 as well. The chain carries TRBV18 and TRBJ2-7; 9 bases map to TRBD2. Germline V gives CDR1 KGHSH, CDR2 LQKENI. V gave up 6 bases and J gave up 4 bases; unmatched junction bases: 7. This CDR3 comprises 14 residues. The CDR3 region is CASSPTSGPYEQYF. DNA of the CDR3: TGTGCCAGCTCTCCGACTAGCGGCCCGTACGAGCAGTACTTC.

The genes are TRBV7-9 and TRBJ2-1, with D unresolved. Germline V gene lookup returns CDR1 SEHNR and CDR2 FQNEAQ (reference sequence). Trimming shortened V by 2 bases and J by 9 bases, and 11 bases separated the two germline ends. This CDR3 has 13 amino acids. Here the CDR3 DNA reads TGTGCCAGCAGCTTATCCCTAAATAGTGAGCAGTTCTTC. It specifies CASSLSLNSEQFF.

V is TRBV2 and J is TRBJ1-1; no clear D. Germline CDR1 and CDR2: SNHLY and FYNNEI. This CDR3 region has 13 residues. The germline V and J ends were trimmed by 7 bases and 1 base, with 10 bases remaining between them. The CDR3 DNA follows: TGTGCCAGCAACGAGCGGGGGAACACTGAAGCTTTCTTT. Translating gives CASNERGNTEAFF.

The chain joins TRBV7-9 to TRBJ2-1, with 10 bases that match TRBD1. V shed 6 bases, J shed 8 bases, and the junction held 13 bases outside the gene matches. The CDR3 extends over 16 amino acids. Looked up from germline, CDR1 is SEHNR and CDR2 is FQNEAQ (reference sequence). The CDR3 loop is CASRSGGQGRMDEQFF. CDR3 nucleotide sequence: TGTGCCAGCAGATCAGGGGGACAGGGGCGGATGGATGAGCAGTTCTTC.

This rearrangement joins TRBV6-1 to TRBJ1-2, with unresolved D. Trimming cost V 7 bases and J 3 bases, with 12 bases left between them. In germline, CDR1 is MNHNS, CDR2 SASEGT. This CDR3 spans 13 amino acids. In nucleotides, the CDR3 is TGTGCCAGCAACCGGGAGTCCTACTATGGCTACACCTTC. Protein product: CASNRESYYGYTF.

CDR3 sequence reads: CASSMTGAHEQYF. Here the CDR3 DNA reads TGTGCCAGCAGTATGACAGGGGCTCACGAGCAGTACTTC. V usage is TRBV6-6 and J usage is TRBJ2-7, with 8 bases that match TRBD1. Germline CDR1 MNHNY, CDR2 SVGAGI (reference sequence). Trimming removed 5 bases from V and 5 bases from J; junction bases left unmatched: 5. The CDR3 is made up of 13 amino acids.

This rearrangement joins TRBV5-1 to TRBJ1-1; 7 nucleotides match TRBD1. CDR3 length equals 15 residues. The germline gives CDR1 SGHRS, CDR2 YFSETQ. With 0 bases clipped from V and 1 base from J, the junction kept 3 bases outside the gene matches. CDR3 residues: CASSLESGGNTEAFF. CDR3 DNA: TGCGCCAGCAGCTTGGAATCAGGGGGGAACACTGAAGCTTTCTTT.

DNA of the CDR3: TGTGCCAGCAGCCCCCTTCAGGGTTATGACTCACACTACGAGCAGTACTTC. Encoded protein: CASSPLQGYDSHYEQYF. The chain joins TRBV14 to TRBJ2-7; tentatively, D is TRBD1 (5 bases). The germline V gene has CDR1 SGHDN and CDR2 FVKESK. V lost 4 bases and J lost 3, with 22 bases in between. The length of the CDR3 is 17 residues. Full variable domain (rest looked up from reference TRBV14 and TRBJ2-7): EAGVTQFPSHSVIEKGQTVTLRCDPISGHDNLYWYRRVMGKEIKFLLHFVKESKQDESGMPNNRFLAERTGGTYSTLKVQPAELEDSGVYFCASSPLQGYDSHYEQYFGPGTRLTVT.

V is TRBV27 and J is TRBJ2-7; no clear D. V dropped 6 bases and J dropped 8 bases, with 26 bases sitting between them. CDR1 and CDR2 from the germline V gene are MNHEY and SMNVEV (reference sequence). This CDR3 is built from 16 residues. Written as DNA, the CDR3 is TGTGCCAGCAGCACATTAACCTCGATGGGCCCAGACAAGCAGTACTTC. Protein sequence: CASSTLTSMGPDKQYF.

V gene TRBV19 combines with J gene TRBJ2-1; 9 positions agree with TRBD2. Germline CDR1 LNHDA, CDR2 SQIVND (reference sequence). The CDR3 has 15 residues. J was trimmed by 7 bases and V by 1 base; bases with no gene match: 5. In DNA form, the CDR3 reads TGTGCCAGTAGTATAGTTAGCGGGGGAGGGAATGAGCAGTTCTTC. Amino acid sequence: CASSIVSGGGNEQFF.

J is TRBJ2-7 and V is TRBV29-1; D ambiguous. The length of the CDR3 is 13 residues. V dropped 7 bases and J dropped 1 base, with 14 bases sitting between them. Germline V gene sequence: CDR1 SQVTM, CDR2 ANQGSEA. The CDR3 sequence: CSAAILNSYEQYF. CDR3 in DNA: TGCAGCGCCGCAATACTAAATTCCTACGAGCAGTACTTC.